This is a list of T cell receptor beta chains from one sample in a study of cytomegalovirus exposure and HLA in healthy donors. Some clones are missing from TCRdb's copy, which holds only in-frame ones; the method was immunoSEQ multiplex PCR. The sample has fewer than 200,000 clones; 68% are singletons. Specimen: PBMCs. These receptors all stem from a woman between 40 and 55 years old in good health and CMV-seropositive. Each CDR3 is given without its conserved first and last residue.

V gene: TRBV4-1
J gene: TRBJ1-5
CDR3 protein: ASSQDSISPQH

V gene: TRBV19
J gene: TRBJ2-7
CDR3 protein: ASSSGQMDEQY

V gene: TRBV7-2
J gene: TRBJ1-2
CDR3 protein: ASSSSGLTGDYGYT

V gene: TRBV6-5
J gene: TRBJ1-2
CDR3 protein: ASSPGQGGGYT

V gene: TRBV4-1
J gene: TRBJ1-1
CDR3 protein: ASSHPGHPF

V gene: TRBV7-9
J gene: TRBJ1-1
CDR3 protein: ASSLQGRTEAF

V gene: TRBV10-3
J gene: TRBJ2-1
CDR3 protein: AISEGPTSAGGPNNEQF

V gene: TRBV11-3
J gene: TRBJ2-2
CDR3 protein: ASSSDRLTGELF

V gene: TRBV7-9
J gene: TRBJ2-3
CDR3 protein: ASSSIGGLAGSDTQY

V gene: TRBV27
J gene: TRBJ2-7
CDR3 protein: ASSPDSLRYEQY

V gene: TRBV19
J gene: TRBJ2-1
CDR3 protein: ASSTRTEQF

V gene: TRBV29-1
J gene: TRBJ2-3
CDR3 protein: SVTKADPQY

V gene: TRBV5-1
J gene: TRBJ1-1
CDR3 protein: ASSYRGVTNTEAF

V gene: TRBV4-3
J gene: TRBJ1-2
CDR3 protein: ASSQGWGGQGYGYP

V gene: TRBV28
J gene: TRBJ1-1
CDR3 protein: ASSLFLTGLNTEAF

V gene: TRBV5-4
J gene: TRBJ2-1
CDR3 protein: ASSLDPEALNEQF

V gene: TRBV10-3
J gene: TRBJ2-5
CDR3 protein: AIGLAGGETQY

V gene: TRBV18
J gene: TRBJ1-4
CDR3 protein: ASSPRDGNEKLF

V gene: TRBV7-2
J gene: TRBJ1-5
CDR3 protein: ASSLGSQFVPQH

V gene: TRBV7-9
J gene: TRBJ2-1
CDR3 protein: ASSLLGQGLSEQF

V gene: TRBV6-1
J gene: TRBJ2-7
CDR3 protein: ASSEERPYEQY

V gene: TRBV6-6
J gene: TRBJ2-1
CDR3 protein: ASTKGGSYNEQF

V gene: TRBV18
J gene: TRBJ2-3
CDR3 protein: ASSLGTGQSDTQY

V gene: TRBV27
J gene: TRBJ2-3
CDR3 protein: ASSQGDRYTDTQY

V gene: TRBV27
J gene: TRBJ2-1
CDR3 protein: ASKGREGAYNEQF

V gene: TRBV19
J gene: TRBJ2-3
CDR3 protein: ASSMGGRTQY

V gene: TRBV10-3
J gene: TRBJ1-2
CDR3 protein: AISKGEEDGYT

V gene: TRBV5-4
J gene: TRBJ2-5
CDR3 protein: ASRFSGGAETQY

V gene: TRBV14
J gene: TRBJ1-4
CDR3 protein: ASSQEGTVATNEKLF

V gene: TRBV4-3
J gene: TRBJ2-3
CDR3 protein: ASSQSRADTQY

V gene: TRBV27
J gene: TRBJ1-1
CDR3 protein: ASSLIQNTEAF

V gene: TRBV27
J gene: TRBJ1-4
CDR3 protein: ASSLYGQGGAVY

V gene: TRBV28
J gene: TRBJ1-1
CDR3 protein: ASSLLDMNTEAF

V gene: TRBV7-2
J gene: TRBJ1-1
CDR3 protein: ASSLVYTEAF

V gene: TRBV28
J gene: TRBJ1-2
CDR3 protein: ASSPGQAEGYYGYT